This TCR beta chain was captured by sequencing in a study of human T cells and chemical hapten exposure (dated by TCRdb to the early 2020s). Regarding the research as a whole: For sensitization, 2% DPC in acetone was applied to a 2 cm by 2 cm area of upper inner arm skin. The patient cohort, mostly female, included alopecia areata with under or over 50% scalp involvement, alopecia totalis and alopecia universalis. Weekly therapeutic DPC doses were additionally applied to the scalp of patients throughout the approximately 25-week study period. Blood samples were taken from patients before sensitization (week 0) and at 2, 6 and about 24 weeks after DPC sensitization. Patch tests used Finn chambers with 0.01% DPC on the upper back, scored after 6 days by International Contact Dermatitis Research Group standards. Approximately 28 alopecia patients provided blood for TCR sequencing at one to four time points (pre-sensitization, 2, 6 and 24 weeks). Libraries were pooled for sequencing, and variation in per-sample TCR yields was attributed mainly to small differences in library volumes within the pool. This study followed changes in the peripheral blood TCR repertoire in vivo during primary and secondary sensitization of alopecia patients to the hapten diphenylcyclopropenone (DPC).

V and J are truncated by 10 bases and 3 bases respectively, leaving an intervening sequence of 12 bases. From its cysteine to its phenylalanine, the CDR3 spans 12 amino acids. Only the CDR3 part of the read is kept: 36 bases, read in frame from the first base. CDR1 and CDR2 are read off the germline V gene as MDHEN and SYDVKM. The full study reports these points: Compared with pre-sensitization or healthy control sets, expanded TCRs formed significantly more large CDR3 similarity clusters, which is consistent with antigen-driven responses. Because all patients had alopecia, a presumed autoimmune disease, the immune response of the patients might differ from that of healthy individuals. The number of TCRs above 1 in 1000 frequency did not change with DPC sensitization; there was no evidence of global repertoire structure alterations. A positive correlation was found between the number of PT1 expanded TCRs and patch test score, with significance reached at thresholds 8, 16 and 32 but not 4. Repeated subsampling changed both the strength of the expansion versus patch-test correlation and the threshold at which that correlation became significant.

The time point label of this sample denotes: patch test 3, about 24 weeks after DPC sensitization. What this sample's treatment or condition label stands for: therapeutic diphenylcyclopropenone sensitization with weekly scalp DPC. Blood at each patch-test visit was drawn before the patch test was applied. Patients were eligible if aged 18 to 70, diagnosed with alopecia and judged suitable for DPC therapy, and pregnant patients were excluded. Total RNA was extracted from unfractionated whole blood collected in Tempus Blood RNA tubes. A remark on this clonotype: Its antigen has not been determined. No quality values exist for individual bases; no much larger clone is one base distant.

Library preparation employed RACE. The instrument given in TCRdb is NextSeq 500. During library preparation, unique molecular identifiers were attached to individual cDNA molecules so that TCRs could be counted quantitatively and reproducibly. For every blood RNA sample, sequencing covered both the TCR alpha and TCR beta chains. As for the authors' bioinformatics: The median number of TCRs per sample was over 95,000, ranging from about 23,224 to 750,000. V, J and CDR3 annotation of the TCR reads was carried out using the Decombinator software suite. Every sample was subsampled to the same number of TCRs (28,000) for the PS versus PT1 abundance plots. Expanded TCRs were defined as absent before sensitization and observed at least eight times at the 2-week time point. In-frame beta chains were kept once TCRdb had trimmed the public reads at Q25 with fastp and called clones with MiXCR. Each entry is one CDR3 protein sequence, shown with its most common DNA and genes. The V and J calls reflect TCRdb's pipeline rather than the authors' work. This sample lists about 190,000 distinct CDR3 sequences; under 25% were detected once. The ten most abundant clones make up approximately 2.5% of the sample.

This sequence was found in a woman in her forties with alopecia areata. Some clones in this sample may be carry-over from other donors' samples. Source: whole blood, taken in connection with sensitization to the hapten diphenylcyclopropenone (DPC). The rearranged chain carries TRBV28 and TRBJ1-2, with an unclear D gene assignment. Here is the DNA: TGTGCCAACCGGGGAGAAGACTATGGCTACACCTTC. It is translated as CANRGEDYGYTF.